A single sample gave rise to the 6 T cell receptor beta chains below, sequenced in a study of control samples from healthy donors and cancer patients. The protocol was immunoSEQ multiplex PCR, while the TCRdb copy is restricted to in-frame clones and leaves out a portion. This sample yields over 150,000 clones, of which roughly 94% are seen a single time; approximately 14% belongs to the top ten. Sequencing was done on a sample of PBMCs. The origin of the receptors is a man aged 55 to 70 with colorectal cancer.

This chain links TRBV6-5 with TRBJ1-2; 9 bases map to TRBD1. V lost 4 bases and J lost 8; bases outside the gene matches: 14. This CDR3 comprises 16 residues. The germline CDR1 and CDR2 sequences are MNHEY and SVGAGI. The CDR3 region has the DNA TGTGCCAGCAGTTCAACTTGGGACAGGGAGGTAGGAGGCTACACCTTC. This encodes CASSSTWDREVGGYTF.

The chain couples TRBV9 to TRBJ1-1, with D uncertain. The CDR3 is made up of 14 amino acids. Trimming took off 0 bases at V and 2 bases at J, with 8 bases between the two ends. In germline, CDR1 is SGDLS, CDR2 YYNGEE. The DNA for the CDR3 is TGTGCCAGCAGCGTAGAGGCGGGAAACACTGAAGCTTTCTTT. It yields the protein CASSVEAGNTEAFF.

This clone was seen more than once but under ten times. The genes are TRBV7-9 and TRBJ2-4; D is unresolved. CDR1 SEHNR and CDR2 FQNEAQ come from the germline V gene (reference sequence). V gave up 2 bases and J gave up 0 bases, with 5 bases separating them. CDR3 size: 14 residues. CDR3 loop: CASSLHLAKNIQYF. CDR3 sequence (DNA): TGTGCCAGCAGCTTACACTTAGCCAAAAACATTCAGTACTTC. Drawing the rest from reference TRBV7-9 and TRBJ2-4, the complete variable domain is DTGVSQNPRHKITKRGQNVTFRCDPISEHNRLYWYRQTLGQGPEFLTYFQNEAQLEKSRLLSDRFSAERPKGSFSTLEIQRTEQGDSAMYLCASSLHLAKNIQYFGAGTRLSVL.

DNA for the CDR3: TGTGCCAGCAGCGCCCCCCCTGGACTTCTTGAAGCTTTCTTT. It encodes CASSAPPGLLEAFF. The V gene is TRBV9, the J gene TRBJ1-1; D unclear. The ends were cut back, 3 bases at V and 7 bases at J, with 16 bases in the middle. Germline assignment: CDR1 SGDLS and CDR2 YYNGEE. This CDR3 has 14 amino acids.

V gene TRBV19 combines with J gene TRBJ1-1, with a possible D match to TRBD1 (5 bases). Germline V gene data show CDR1 as LNHDA and CDR2 as SQIVND (reference sequence). Deletions cut 8 bases from V and 0 bases from J, with 16 bases between. The CDR3 spans 15 residues. DNA of the CDR3: TGTGCCAGTTCTGAATCGGGACCGTTGAACACTGAAGCTTTCTTT. Residues: CASSESGPLNTEAFF.

The rearrangement links TRBV9 to TRBJ2-7; D unclear. The V gene's germline CDR1 is SGDLS and CDR2 YYNGEE. There are 16 residues in the CDR3. The V end lost 3 bases, the J end lost 0 bases, and 16 bases lay between the germline ends. CDR3 loop: CASSGGTGFPSYEQYF. CDR3 in DNA: TGTGCCAGCAGCGGGGGAACGGGCTTTCCCTCCTACGAGCAGTACTTC.